This passage covers 22 T cell receptor beta chains from one sample sequenced in a study of blood T cell repertoires in COVID-19 (dated by TCRdb to the early 2020s). Library prep was done by the immunoSEQ multiplex PCR assay. As stored in TCRdb, this immuneACCESS dataset retains in-frame rearrangements with V and J assigned. A fraction of the clones does not appear; measured against another copy, unresolved V genes explain less than half of the discrepancy, and the remainder lacks a known reason. This sample lists fewer than 150,000 clones; 70% to 80% were detected once. The top ten constitute 11% of the sample. Sequences were obtained from peripheral blood. The receptor source for this set is a human donor in a cohort sampled during active COVID-19.

The chain is built from TRBV12-3 or TRBV12-4 and TRBJ1-1; the match to TRBD1 covers 7 bases. This CDR3 is built from 13 residues. V lost 4 bases to trimming and J lost 2 bases; unmatched junction nucleotides: 1. DNA of the CDR3: TGTGCCAGCAGTTGGGACAGCAACACTGAAGCTTTCTTT. This codes for CASSWDSNTEAFF.

The gene calls are TRBV6-5 and TRBJ1-2; 7 bases are a match to TRBD1. Germline trimming cut 2 bases from V and 4 bases from J; bases unmatched to any gene: 4. The CDR3 has 14 amino acids. Germline V gives CDR1 MNHEY, CDR2 SVGAGI. The CDR3 here is CASSYGTDSYGYTF. CDR3 DNA: TGTGCCAGCAGTTACGGGACAGACAGCTATGGCTACACCTTC.

This clone was seen ten or more times. This chain uses TRBV7-2 with TRBJ2-7; TRBD1 agrees at 8 bases. Trimming took 6 bases from V and 5 from J; bases not matched to a gene: 12. Per the germline V gene, CDR1 is SGHTA and CDR2 is FQGNSA. The CDR3 contains 15 residues. This CDR3 reads CASSFDRGQVDEQYF. CDR3 coding DNA: TGTGCCAGCAGTTTCGACAGGGGACAGGTCGACGAGCAGTACTTC.

The chain couples TRBV5-4 to TRBJ1-3; no clear D. Germline V CDR1 and CDR2: SGHNT, YYREEE (reference sequence). The CDR3 has 13 residues. The ends were cut back, 4 bases at V and 4 bases at J, with 9 bases in the middle. The CDR3: CASSTNSGNTIYF. As DNA, the CDR3 is TGTGCCAGCAGCACAAACAGCGGAAACACCATATATTTT.

The chain joins TRBV11-2 to TRBJ1-4; 7 nucleotides align to TRBD1. The CDR3 consists of 15 residues. V dropped 5 bases and J dropped 5; count of bases not matched to a gene: 8. Per germline, CDR1 SGHAT and CDR2 FQNNGV. In DNA, the CDR3 is TGTGCCAGCAGCCCGCAAGGGACAGAGAATGAAAAACTGTTTTTT. This gives the protein CASSPQGTENEKLFF.

V is TRBV28 and J is TRBJ2-1; 9 nucleotides agree with TRBD2. V was clipped by 7 bases and J by 8 bases; unmatched bases: 15. CDR1 is MDHEN, CDR2 SYDVKM, per germline. The CDR3 is 16 amino acids. Here the CDR3 reads CASIPRGASGVYEQFF. In DNA form, the CDR3 reads TGTGCCAGCATCCCACGTGGGGCTAGCGGGGTCTATGAGCAGTTCTTC. Using reference TRBV28 and TRBJ2-1 for the parts outside the CDR3, the full variable domain is DVKVTQSSRYLVKRTGEKVFLECVQDMDHENMFWYRQDPGLGLRLIYFSYDVKMKEKGDIPEGYSVSREKKERFSLILESASTNQTSMYLCASIPRGASGVYEQFFGPGTRLTVL.

The chain joins TRBV5-5 to TRBJ2-2; 8 nucleotides match TRBD2. CDR3 length equals 16 residues. Unmatched junction bases numbered 8, after V lost 0 bases and J lost 7 bases. The germline V gene has CDR1 SGHKS and CDR2 YYEKEE (reference sequence). CDR3 bases: TGTGCCAGCAGCTTGGGTCGAGCGGGGGCGATCGGGGAGCTGTTTTTT. Translating gives CASSLGRAGAIGELFF.

This chain links TRBV5-5 with TRBJ1-4; no clear D gene. Trimming shortened V by 7 bases and J by 7 bases, and 8 bases separated the two germline ends. The CDR3 length is 11 residues. The germline V gene encodes CDR1 SGHKS and CDR2 YYEKEE (reference sequence). The CDR3: CASHYGEKLFF. For the CDR3, the DNA is TGTGCCAGCCACTATGGTGAAAAACTGTTTTTT.

The chain recombines TRBV14 with TRBJ2-1, with D perhaps matching TRBD2 (7 bases). CDR3 length: 19 residues. Deletions cut 4 bases from V and 12 bases from J, with 34 bases between. Germline CDR1 SGHDN, CDR2 FVKESK. The CDR3 sequence: CASSLHLDGLPGGKSRQFF. Written as DNA, the CDR3 is TGTGCCAGCAGCCTCCATTTGGATGGTTTGCCGGGGGGCAAATCAAGGCAGTTCTTC.

J is TRBJ2-2 and V is TRBV5-8, with a tentative D call TRBD2 (6 bases). CDR1 and CDR2 from the germline V gene are SGHTS and YDEGEE. The CDR3 length is 14 residues. The ends were cut back, 6 bases at V and 5 bases at J, with 14 bases in the middle. The CDR3 protein is CASIPRGGTGELFF. The CDR3 nucleotides read TGTGCCAGCATCCCAAGGGGAGGAACCGGGGAGCTGTTTTTT.

The rearrangement joins TRBV6-2 or TRBV6-3 to TRBJ2-7, with a tentative D call TRBD2 (6 bases). The CDR3 has 13 amino acids. V shed 5 bases and J shed 6 bases, with 14 bases lying between them. Germline CDR1 reads MNHEY; CDR2 reads SVGEGT. CDR3 sequence: CASSLTSFSEQYF. The CDR3 DNA sequence: TGTGCCAGCAGTCTGACTAGTTTCTCCGAGCAGTACTTC.

The chain uses TRBV2 and TRBJ2-1; D is ambiguous. This CDR3 comprises 16 residues. The germline CDR1 and CDR2 sequences are SNHLY and FYNNEI. Trimming took off 4 bases at V and 2 bases at J, with 15 bases between the two ends. Here the CDR3 reads CASSASRVPTYNEQFF. The CDR3 DNA reads as TGTGCCAGCAGTGCGTCCCGGGTCCCGACCTACAATGAGCAGTTCTTC.

This clone was picked up one time. The chain recombines TRBV15 with TRBJ1-5; tentative D call: TRBD1 (5 bases). There are 15 residues in the CDR3. Germline V lookup: CDR1 LNHNV, CDR2 YYDKDF (reference sequence). V gave up 0 bases and J gave up 2 bases, with 8 bases separating them. This CDR3 is CATSREGAGNQPQHF. In DNA, the CDR3 is TGTGCCACCAGCAGAGAAGGGGCCGGCAATCAGCCCCAGCATTTT.

The chain combines TRBV5-5 with TRBJ2-3; TRBD1 agrees at 10 bases. V lost 3 bases and J lost 6; bases outside the gene matches: 4. CDR1 SGHKS and CDR2 YYEKEE come from the germline V gene (reference sequence). CDR3 length: 14 amino acids. CDR3 sequence (DNA): TGTGCCAGCAGCTCGGACAGGGGGTGGGATACGCAGTATTTT. This sequence encodes CASSSDRGWDTQYF.

This clone was counted a few times. V usage is TRBV19 and J usage is TRBJ2-1; 12 bases are shared with TRBD2. Germline values: CDR1 LNHDA, CDR2 SQIVND (reference sequence). V trimming: 5 bases; J trimming: 7 bases; junction bases outside the gene matches: 3. The CDR3 totals 14 residues. Here the CDR3 reads CASSLTSGGNEQFF. The DNA of the CDR3 is TGTGCCAGTAGTCTGACTAGCGGGGGTAATGAGCAGTTCTTC.

The V gene is TRBV19, the J gene TRBJ2-1; 8 nucleotides align to TRBD2. The trim removed 6 bases at V and 4 bases at J, leaving 8 bases unmatched. Germline V lookup: CDR1 LNHDA, CDR2 SQIVND (reference sequence). This CDR3 has 15 residues. The CDR3 coding sequence is TGTGCCAGTAGACTAAGCGGGGGCCCTTACAATGAGCAGTTCTTC. This codes for CASRLSGGPYNEQFF. Combining the CDR3 with reference TRBV19 and TRBJ2-1 gives the whole variable domain DGGITQSPKYLFRKEGQNVTLSCEQNLNHDAMYWYRQDPGQGLRLIYYSQIVNDFQKGDIAEGYSVSREKKESFPLTVTSAQKNPTAFYLCASRLSGGPYNEQFFGPGTRLTVL.

A word on this clone: This sample includes further DNA sequences coding for the same CDR3. This chain joins TRBV9 and TRBJ2-7; D perhaps matches TRBD1 (5 bases). This CDR3 region has 15 residues. V was trimmed by 0 bases and J by 0 bases, leaving 10 bases between them. The V gene's germline CDR1 is SGDLS and CDR2 YYNGEE. In DNA, the CDR3 is TGTGCCAGCAGCGTAGGACAGTCCTCCTCCTACGAGCAGTACTTC. Amino acids: CASSVGQSSSYEQYF.

This chain joins TRBV18 and TRBJ2-4, with a weak D call TRBD2 (6 bases). The V gene lost 2 bases and the J gene lost 1 base, with 6 bases spanning the gap. CDR1 is KGHSH, CDR2 LQKENI, per germline. The CDR3 totals 14 residues. The CDR3 sequence is CASSPAGAKNIQYF. CDR3 DNA: TGTGCCAGCTCACCAGCGGGGGCCAAAAACATTCAGTACTTC.

The rearrangement joins TRBV5-1 to TRBJ1-3, with D unclear. Trimming took 2 bases from V and 7 from J, leaving 19 bases between them. This CDR3 contains 16 residues. Germline V gene sequence: CDR1 SGHRS, CDR2 YFSETQ. Here the CDR3 DNA reads TGCGCCAGCAGCTTATCCCCGGAGGCGCGGGCGAACACCATATATTTT. Encoded protein: CASSLSPEARANTIYF.

The chain links TRBV6-5 to TRBJ2-7; 10 nucleotides line up with TRBD1. CDR1 and CDR2 from the germline V gene are MNHEY and SVGAGI. The CDR3 length is 14 residues. The CDR3 region is CASNEGTGVVEQYF. The CDR3 bases are TGTGCTAGTAATGAGGGGACAGGGGTCGTAGAGCAGTACTTC.

This clone turned up a few times. The chain has TRBV19 and TRBJ1-5; unclear D gene. Per the germline V gene, CDR1 is LNHDA and CDR2 is SQIVND (reference sequence). V lost 1 base to trimming and J lost 1 base, with 11 bases between them. This CDR3 spans 16 amino acids. The CDR3 region is CASSIVRGMSNQPQHF. The CDR3 bases are TGTGCCAGTAGTATAGTAAGAGGGATGAGCAATCAGCCCCAGCATTTT.

Only one count was recorded for this clone. The gene calls are TRBV9 and TRBJ2-2, with D maybe TRBD1 (6 bases). V was trimmed by 0 bases and J by 4 bases, leaving 16 bases between them. The V gene's germline CDR1 is SGDLS and CDR2 YYNGEE. The CDR3 sequence is 17 residues long. CDR3 DNA: TGTGCCAGCAGCGTAGCTCTAAGGGCAGGGGCCACCGGGGAGCTGTTTTTT. Translated: CASSVALRAGATGELFF.